Below are 3 T cell receptor beta chains sequenced from a single sample in a study of shared clonotypes between healthy human individuals. The assay was immunoSEQ multiplex PCR, and TCRdb's table has in-frame clones only and misses some. The sample yields under 1,900,000 clones, approximately 98.5% seen once. The sample was naive CD4+ T cells sorted from blood. Subset denoted: CD45RA+ positively selected. The receptor source for this set is a man aged 25 to 45 in good health.

The chain links TRBV4-2 to TRBJ1-3; D not certain. This CDR3 has 15 amino acids. Trimming shortened V by 3 bases and J by 2 bases, and 11 bases separated the two germline ends. Germline V gives CDR1 LGHNA, CDR2 YNFKEQ. The DNA for the CDR3 is TGTGCCAGCAGCCAGGCCCAGGTGGCTGGAAACACCATATATTTT. This gives the protein CASSQAQVAGNTIYF.

V usage is TRBV9 and J usage is TRBJ2-2; 9 bases line up with TRBD1. CDR1 is SGDLS and CDR2 is YYNGEE in the germline V gene. Trimming took 5 bases from V and 7 from J; bases not matched to a gene: 9. This CDR3 is 15 amino acids long. The CDR3, as DNA: TGTGCCAGCAGTCCCCGGGACAGGGTAATCGGGGAGCTGTTTTTT. This codes for CASSPRDRVIGELFF.

The chain has TRBV7-2 and TRBJ2-2; D may match TRBD1 or TRBD2 (5 bases each). CDR1 and CDR2 (germline): SGHTA, FQGNSA. Trimming pared 4 bases from V and 3 bases from J, leaving 15 bases between. The CDR3 has 16 residues. Here the CDR3 DNA reads TGTGCCAGCAGCTCCCCTCTCCGAGGGGACACCGGGGAGCTGTTTTTT. It is translated as CASSSPLRGDTGELFF.